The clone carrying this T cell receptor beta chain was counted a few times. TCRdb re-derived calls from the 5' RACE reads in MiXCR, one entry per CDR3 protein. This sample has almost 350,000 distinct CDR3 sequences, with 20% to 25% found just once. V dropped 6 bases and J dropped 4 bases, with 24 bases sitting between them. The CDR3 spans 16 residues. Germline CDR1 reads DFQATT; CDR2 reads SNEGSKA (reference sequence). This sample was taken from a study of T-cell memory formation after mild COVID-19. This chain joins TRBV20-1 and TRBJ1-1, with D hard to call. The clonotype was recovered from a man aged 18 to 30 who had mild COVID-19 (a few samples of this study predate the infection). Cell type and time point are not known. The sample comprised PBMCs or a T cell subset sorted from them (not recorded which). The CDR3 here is CSASRVSGLGFTEAFF. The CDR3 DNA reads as TGCAGTGCAAGTAGGGTCTCAGGTCTCGGCTTCACTGAAGCTTTCTTT.